This T cell receptor (beta chain) was identified during a study of technical replicates of blood from a handful of donors. Clones were sequenced by immunoSEQ multiplex PCR, and TCRdb holds only the in-frame ones, with some missing. Among around 85,000 clones listed, roughly 94% were seen once. The V gene lost 3 bases and the J gene lost 2 bases, with 14 bases spanning the gap. The CDR3 covers 15 residues. Germline CDR1 reads SEHNR; CDR2 reads FQNEAQ (reference sequence). The receptor's source is a human donor in good health. The sequenced sample consisted of T cells isolated from PBMCs. The chain joins TRBV7-9 to TRBJ2-7, with D perhaps matching TRBD1 (5 bases). The CDR3 DNA reads TGTGCCAGCAGCTTTCCTAACGACAGACCCTACGAGCAGTACTTC. Its translation is CASSFPNDRPYEQYF.